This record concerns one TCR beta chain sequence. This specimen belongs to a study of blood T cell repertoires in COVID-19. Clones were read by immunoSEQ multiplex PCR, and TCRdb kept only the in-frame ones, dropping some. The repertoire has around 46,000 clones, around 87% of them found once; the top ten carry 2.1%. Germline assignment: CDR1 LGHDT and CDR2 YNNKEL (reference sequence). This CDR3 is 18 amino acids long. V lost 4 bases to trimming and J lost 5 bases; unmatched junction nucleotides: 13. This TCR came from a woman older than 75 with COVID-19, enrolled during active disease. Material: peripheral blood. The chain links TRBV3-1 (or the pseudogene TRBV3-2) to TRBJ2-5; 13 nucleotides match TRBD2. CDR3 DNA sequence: TGTGCCAGCAGCCCGTACACTAGCGGGAGGGCCGTTGGGGAGACCCAGTACTTC. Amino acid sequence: CASSPYTSGRAVGETQYF.